These T cell receptor beta chains were read from a single sample in a study of T cell responses to AZD1222 COVID-19 vaccine. Here immunoSEQ multiplex PCR was the method, and the copy in TCRdb shows in-frame clones only, minus some. The data contain more than 85,000 clones, around 90% of them singletons. The sample in question was peripheral blood, obtained on day 0 of AZD1222 vaccination. The receptors come from an adult in good health. Both conserved end residues are part of each CDR3. A D gene is named only where the DNA matches it firmly. The size entry is marked missing in some rows and otherwise reads once, few, many or a size class.

v_call	cdr3_length	clone_size	j_call	d_call	cdr3_nt	cdr3_aa
TRBV12-3/TRBV12-4	12	NA	TRBJ1-5	TRBD1	TGTGCCAGCAGGACAGGGTATCAGCCCCAGCATTTT	CASRTGYQPQHF
TRBV5-1	18	few	TRBJ2-3	TRBD2	TGCGCCAGCAGCTTGGCAGCGGGAGGGCGAACTAGCACAGATACGCAGTATTTT	CASSLAAGGRTSTDTQYF
TRBV18	13	NA	TRBJ1-5	NA	TGTGCCAGCTCACCACGGGCAGATCAGCCCCAGCATTTT	CASSPRADQPQHF
TRBV12-3/TRBV12-4	13	NA	TRBJ1-1	NA	TGTGCCAGCAGTTTACAAGTGGGGACTGAAGCTTTCTTT	CASSLQVGTEAFF
TRBV13	12	NA	TRBJ1-5	NA	TGTGCCAGCAGCTTACCGAATCAGCCCCAGCATTTT	CASSLPNQPQHF
TRBV2	13	NA	TRBJ2-1	NA	TGTGCCAGCAGTTACACAAACTACAATGAGCAGTTCTTC	CASSYTNYNEQFF
TRBV7-6	13	NA	TRBJ1-2	TRBD1	TGTGCCAGCAGCTTAGAGGGGGCGCGGGGCTACACCTTC	CASSLEGARGYTF
TRBV12-3/TRBV12-4	13	NA	TRBJ2-5	NA	TGTGCCAGCAGTTTTTTGTCCCAAGAGACCCAGTACTTC	CASSFLSQETQYF
TRBV18	15	NA	TRBJ2-1	NA	TGTGCCAGCTCACCATGGGAGACCTCCGCTTATGAGCAGTTCTTC	CASSPWETSAYEQFF
TRBV28	14	NA	TRBJ1-2	NA	TGTGCCAGTGTCGTCCGGGACGGGAACTATGGCTACACCTTC	CASVVRDGNYGYTF
TRBV5-1	15	NA	TRBJ1-4	TRBD1	TGCGCCAGCAGCTTGGCCGGGACAGGGAGGGAAAAACTGTTTTTT	CASSLAGTGREKLFF
TRBV7-2	17	NA	TRBJ2-5	NA	TGTGCCAGCAGCTTATTAAGGGACATCTGGTACCAAGAGACCCAGTACTTC	CASSLLRDIWYQETQYF
TRBV11-2	16	NA	TRBJ2-3	NA	TGTGCCAGCAGCTTAGAAGGGGTAGCCGACACAGATACGCAGTATTTT	CASSLEGVADTDTQYF
TRBV29-1	12	NA	TRBJ2-3	NA	TGCAGCGCCCGGCGACATCAAGATACGCAGTATTTT	CSARRHQDTQYF
TRBV29-1	12	NA	TRBJ2-3	NA	TGCAGCGTTGTCGGGGGCACAGATACGCAGTATTTT	CSVVGGTDTQYF
TRBV7-3	15	once	TRBJ1-1	TRBD1	TGTGCCAGCAGCCTAGGGCAGGGGGGCCGAACTGAAGCTTTCTTT	CASSLGQGGRTEAFF
TRBV7-3	14	NA	TRBJ2-7	TRBD1	TGTGCCAGCAGCTCGGACAGGGGATCCTACGAGCAGTACTTC	CASSSDRGSYEQYF
TRBV30	12	NA	TRBJ2-5	NA	TGTGCCTGGAGTCCCAGGGAAGAGACCCAGTACTTC	CAWSPREETQYF
TRBV9	14	once	TRBJ2-5	TRBD2	TGTGCCAGCAGCGTGGCGGGAGTGAAAGAGACCCAGTACTTC	CASSVAGVKETQYF
TRBV15	16	NA	TRBJ1-4	NA	TGTGCCACCAGCAGAGATTTAGGGTCAACTAATGAAAAACTGTTTTTT	CATSRDLGSTNEKLFF
TRBV12-5	15	NA	TRBJ2-3	TRBD2	TGTGCTAGTGGTTTAGGACTAGATAACACAGATACGCAGTATTTT	CASGLGLDNTDTQYF
TRBV5-1	14	NA	TRBJ1-1	NA	TGCGCCAGCAGCTTGGATAACCCGAACACTGAAGCTTTCTTT	CASSLDNPNTEAFF
TRBV5-1	15	NA	TRBJ2-7	TRBD1	TGCGCCAGCAGCTTGGTGACAGGGGGTGTCTACGAGCAGTACTTC	CASSLVTGGVYEQYF
TRBV19	16	NA	TRBJ2-2	NA	TGTGCCAGTATCAAAGGAAGTCGTGGGAACACCGGGGAGCTGTTTTTT	CASIKGSRGNTGELFF
TRBV30	14	few	TRBJ1-2	TRBD1	TGTGCCTCATCCGGGACAGGGGGTGGCTATGGCTACACCTTC	CASSGTGGGYGYTF
TRBV5-1	15	NA	TRBJ2-2	TRBD2	TGCGCCAGCAGCTCTAGCGGGATAAACACCGGGGAGCTGTTTTTT	CASSSSGINTGELFF
TRBV2	15	NA	TRBJ1-2	TRBD1	TGTGCCAGCAGTGAAGGGACAGGGTCTTCCTATGGCTACACCTTC	CASSEGTGSSYGYTF
TRBV6-6	13	NA	TRBJ1-1	NA	TGTGCCAGCAGTTACACGGGGGGCACTGAAGCTTTCTTT	CASSYTGGTEAFF
TRBV18	16	NA	TRBJ1-3	NA	TGTGCCAGCTCACCGGGGCAGCCCGGATCTGGAAACACCATATATTTT	CASSPGQPGSGNTIYF
TRBV7-8	17	few	TRBJ2-1	NA	TGTGCCAGCAGTCCCACTCGTGCCCCCCGCTCCTACAATGAGCAGTTCTTC	CASSPTRAPRSYNEQFF
TRBV6-5	14	NA	TRBJ1-6	NA	TGTGCCAGCAGTTACTGGGGGCTCAATTCACCCCTCCACTTT	CASSYWGLNSPLHF
TRBV19	13	once	TRBJ2-7	TRBD2	TGTGCCAGTAACCCGGGACTAACCTACGAGCAGTACTTC	CASNPGLTYEQYF
TRBV19	14	NA	TRBJ2-7	TRBD1	TGTGCCAGTACCGGGACAGGGGGCTCCTACGAGCAGTACTTC	CASTGTGGSYEQYF
TRBV19	13	NA	TRBJ2-5	TRBD1	TGTGCCAGTAACCCTACAGGGGGGGAGACCCAGTACTTC	CASNPTGGETQYF
TRBV11-1	14	NA	TRBJ1-2	NA	TGTGCCAGCAGCTTAGCCACAGGGAGCTATGGCTACACCTTC	CASSLATGSYGYTF
TRBV27	13	NA	TRBJ2-4	NA	TGTGCCAGCAGTTGGGTTGCCCAGGACATTCAGTACTTC	CASSWVAQDIQYF
TRBV3-1/TRBV3-2	14	few	TRBJ1-1	NA	TGTGCCAGCAGCCCGATTAGGTCCCAAGTGGAAGCTTTCTTT	CASSPIRSQVEAFF
TRBV3-1/TRBV3-2	17	NA	TRBJ2-1	TRBD2	TGTGCCAGCAGCCGGACAACCGGGACTAGAGAAATCAATGAGCAGTTCTTC	CASSRTTGTREINEQFF
TRBV3-1/TRBV3-2	15	NA	TRBJ1-5	NA	TGTGCCAGCAGCCAAGGTCCGAACCCGGGGCAGCCCCAGCATTTT	CASSQGPNPGQPQHF